Following are 32 T cell receptor beta chains from one sample sequenced in a study of shared T cell receptors in the human thymus. Assay used: immunoSEQ multiplex PCR; TCRdb lists only in-frame clones, some missing. The profile shows about 660,000 clones, around 87% of them singletons. The data also belong to a second study, concerning human thymus T cells.

The sequencing sample was made of thymocytes. Receptors were obtained from a boy in the first two years of life with a congenital heart defect.

The V call is TRBV14, the J call TRBJ2-5; D possibly corresponds to TRBD1 (6 bases). This CDR3 contains 15 residues. V lost 4 bases and J lost 4, with 16 bases in between. CDR1 is SGHDN and CDR2 is FVKESK in the germline V gene. This CDR3 is CASSPSHIGGETQYF. The DNA for the CDR3 is TGTGCCAGCAGCCCCTCCCACATAGGGGGAGAGACCCAGTACTTC.

V gene TRBV18 combines with J gene TRBJ2-3; the D is unclear. From germline, CDR1 is KGHSH and CDR2 LQKENI. V was pared by 2 bases and J by 6 bases, with 6 bases between. The CDR3 is 12 amino acids. The CDR3 here is CASSPIADTQYF. As DNA, the CDR3 is TGTGCCAGCTCACCAATCGCGGATACGCAGTATTTT. The complete variable domain, with remaining parts taken from reference TRBV18 and TRBJ2-3, reads NAGVMQNPRHLVRRRGQEARLRCSPMKGHSHVYWYRQLPEEGLKFMVYLQKENIIDESGMPKERFSAEFPKEGPSILRIQQVVRGDSAAYFCASSPIADTQYFGPGTRLTVL.

This clone was seen just once. The V gene is TRBV28, the J gene TRBJ2-7; 13 positions match TRBD2. From germline, CDR1 is MDHEN and CDR2 SYDVKM. CDR3 length: 16 residues. J was trimmed by 5 bases and V by 5 bases; bases with no gene match: 9. CDR3 bases: TGTGCCAGCAGTGTCTCACTAGCGGGAGGGTTGAACGAGCAGTACTTC. This sequence encodes CASSVSLAGGLNEQYF.

The rearrangement joins TRBV2 to TRBJ2-2; D ambiguous. The ends were cut back, 3 bases at V and 9 bases at J, with 8 bases in the middle. The CDR3 is 12 residues long. The germline V gene has CDR1 SNHLY and CDR2 FYNNEI. CDR3 DNA: TGTGCCAGCAGTGATTTAGTTTGGGAGCTGTTTTTT. Translation: CASSDLVWELFF.

This chain connects TRBV4-1 to TRBJ2-7, with D perhaps TRBD1 (5 bases). CDR1 is MGHRA and CDR2 is YSYEKL in the germline V gene. The CDR3 has 15 residues. Trimming pared 4 bases from V and 2 bases from J, leaving 15 bases between. The CDR3: CASSPKKRQPYEQYF. For the CDR3, the DNA is TGCGCCAGCAGCCCCAAAAAAAGACAGCCCTACGAGCAGTACTTC.

The rearrangement joins TRBV7-2 to TRBJ1-6; D perhaps matches TRBD1 (6 bases). V gave up 8 bases and J gave up 0 bases, with 17 bases separating them. The germline V gene has CDR1 SGHTA and CDR2 FQGNSA. This CDR3 contains 17 residues. Here the CDR3 reads CASGDHRVNSYNSPLHF. The CDR3 DNA is TGTGCCAGCGGAGATCACAGGGTTAACTCCTATAATTCACCCCTCCACTTT.

The J gene is TRBJ2-7, the V gene TRBV28; 7 bases map to TRBD2. Per germline, CDR1 MDHEN and CDR2 SYDVKM. Trimming took 3 bases from V and 2 from J; bases not matched to a gene: 7. The CDR3 runs to 15 residues. In DNA, the CDR3 is TGTGCCAGCAGTTTTCCAGGGAGGGTCGCCTACGAGCAGTACTTC. Translated: CASSFPGRVAYEQYF.

This clone was detected a few times. This sequence joins TRBV5-4 and TRBJ2-4; D not certain. Germline lookup yields CDR1 SGHNT and CDR2 YYREEE (reference sequence). Trimming left V 0 bases short and J 0 bases short, with 10 bases between. The length of the CDR3 is 16 residues. The CDR3 protein is CASSLGQSIAKNIQYF. CDR3 DNA sequence: TGTGCCAGCAGCTTGGGGCAATCAATAGCCAAAAACATTCAGTACTTC.

The chain employs TRBV20-1 and TRBJ2-1; the D gene is possibly TRBD2 (5 bases). Germline loops: CDR1 DFQATT, CDR2 SNEGSKA (reference sequence). The CDR3 length is 11 residues. Between the trimmed V and J ends, which lost 7 bases and 7 bases, there was a span of 11 bases. This chain's CDR3 is CSDGGSNEQFF. CDR3 nucleotide sequence: TGCAGTGACGGAGGAAGTAATGAGCAGTTCTTC.

The V call is TRBV28, the J call TRBJ1-5, with 9 bases matching TRBD1. V trimming: 6 bases; J trimming: 6 bases; junction bases outside the gene matches: 9. This CDR3 has 15 amino acids. Germline values: CDR1 MDHEN, CDR2 SYDVKM. The CDR3 protein is CASSQGDRVGQPQHF. CDR3 bases: TGTGCCAGCAGCCAGGGGGACAGGGTGGGTCAGCCCCAGCATTTT.

The chain links TRBV29-1 to TRBJ1-2; TRBD1 agrees at 12 bases. The V gene end was trimmed by 6 bases and the J gene end by 0 bases; junction bases not matched to a gene: 11. The CDR3 runs to 17 residues. Per germline, CDR1 SQVTM and CDR2 ANQGSEA. In nucleotides, the CDR3 is TGCAGCGTCCCCCCTGGGGGACAGGGGGCGGCTAACTATGGCTACACCTTC. The encoded protein is CSVPPGGQGAANYGYTF.

The V gene is TRBV21-1, the J gene TRBJ1-5; TRBD1, the table's D call, lacks a check against the DNA. TRBV21-1 is described as a pseudogene. This CDR3 has 19 amino acids. This CDR3 reads CASSNGANLTEYSNQPQHF. As DNA, the CDR3 is TGTGCCAGCAGCAATGGGGCAAATCTCACTGAATATAGCAATCAGCCCCAGCATTTT.

The chain uses TRBV5-6 and TRBJ1-2, with D possibly matching TRBD1 (6 bases). The germline V and J ends were trimmed by 6 bases and 4 bases, with 16 bases remaining between them. The CDR3 runs to 14 residues. Germline CDR1 is SGHDT and CDR2 is YYEEEE. CDR3 in DNA: TGTGCCAGCACGTGTGCGGGGGCCGGCTATGGCTACACCTTC. Protein: CASTCAGAGYGYTF.

This clone was found a few times. CDR3 coding DNA: TGCGCCAGCAGCCAAGATAGGGCTAGCCCTCCTCGGTCCTACGAGCAGTACTTC. It yields the protein CASSQDRASPPRSYEQYF. The chain combines TRBV4-3 with TRBJ2-7; a weak D match, TRBD2 (5 bases). V lost 0 bases, J lost 1 base, and 19 bases lay in between. The CDR3 contains 18 residues. Looked up from germline, CDR1 is LGHNA and CDR2 is YSLEER.

The V and J genes are TRBV29-1 and TRBJ2-5, with 8 bases matching TRBD1. CDR1 SQVTM and CDR2 ANQGSEA come from the germline V gene. Trimming cost V 4 bases and J 4 bases; bases outside gene matches: 5. The CDR3 length is 13 residues. The CDR3 sequence is CSVGAGQGETQYF. CDR3 DNA sequence: TGCAGCGTTGGGGCCGGACAGGGAGAGACCCAGTACTTC.

This clone was detected only once. The gene calls are TRBV19 and TRBJ2-7; 12 bases align to TRBD2. CDR3 length: 17 residues. Germline loops: CDR1 LNHDA, CDR2 SQIVND (reference sequence). V gave up 8 bases and J gave up 5 bases; unmatched junction bases: 16. The CDR3 coding sequence is TGTGCCAGTGATCCGGAGACTCTGACTAGCGGGAGCCACGAGCAGTACTTC. Translating it yields CASDPETLTSGSHEQYF.

This sequence joins TRBV29-1 and TRBJ1-4; TRBD1 might be the D (5 bases). The germline gives CDR1 SQVTM, CDR2 ANQGSEA. Deletions cut 7 bases from V and 6 bases from J, with 12 bases between. The CDR3 extends over 12 amino acids. The CDR3 DNA is TGCAGCGCTGGGACTGCCGATGAAAAACTGTTTTTT. The encoded protein is CSAGTADEKLFF.

This clone was recorded once. The V gene is TRBV14, the J gene TRBJ2-5; D uncertain. V was shortened by 0 bases and J by 3 bases, with 17 bases between the two germline ends. CDR1 and CDR2 (germline): SGHDN, FVKESK. The CDR3 spans 17 residues. CDR3 nucleotides: TGTGCCAGCAGCCAAGATTGGTTGAGGCTTGGTGAAGAGACCCAGTACTTC. This gives the protein CASSQDWLRLGEETQYF.

This clone was seen a single time. This chain uses TRBV4-3 with TRBJ1-2; 7 bases fit TRBD1. Germline loops: CDR1 LGHNA, CDR2 YSLEER. The V gene end was trimmed by 1 base and the J gene end by 6 bases; junction bases not matched to a gene: 11. This CDR3 contains 16 residues. The CDR3: CASSQGVKQGRHGYTF. The CDR3 DNA follows: TGCGCCAGCAGCCAAGGGGTTAAACAGGGGCGACATGGCTACACCTTC.

The chain has TRBV4-1 and TRBJ1-5; D is possibly TRBD1 (6 bases). Between the trimmed V and J ends, which lost 0 bases and 1 base, there was a span of 16 bases. Germline CDR1 is MGHRA and CDR2 is YSYEKL. This CDR3 region has 18 residues. CDR3 coding DNA: TGCGCCAGCAGCCAAGATCAGGCAGGACAGAAGAGCAATCAGCCCCAGCATTTT. Translating gives CASSQDQAGQKSNQPQHF.

The chain recombines TRBV10-3 with TRBJ2-7; D is uncertain. Germline CDR1 ENHRY, CDR2 SYGVKD. The V gene lost 0 bases and the J gene lost 3 bases, with 6 bases spanning the gap. The CDR3 spans 13 residues. CDR3 amino acids: CAISESVHYEQYF. The CDR3 coding sequence is TGTGCCATCAGTGAGTCGGTACACTACGAGCAGTACTTC.

J is TRBJ2-7 and V is TRBV6-5; 7 positions agree with TRBD1. The CDR3 is made up of 16 amino acids. V lost 0 bases and J lost 0; bases outside the gene matches: 5. Germline V CDR1 and CDR2: MNHEY, SVGAGI. CDR3 sequence reads: CASSYSYTGDSYEQYF. The DNA of the CDR3 is TGTGCCAGCAGTTACTCGTATACAGGGGACTCCTACGAGCAGTACTTC.

The genes are TRBV25-1 and TRBJ2-5; D may be TRBD2 (5 bases). The V gene lost 5 bases and the J gene lost 2 bases, with 9 bases spanning the gap. The CDR3 runs 13 residues. Germline CDR1 is MGHDK and CDR2 is SYGVNS. CDR3 sequence (DNA): TGTGCCAGCAGTTTTAGCGATCAAGAGACCCAGTACTTC. This encodes CASSFSDQETQYF.

V and J are TRBV7-2 and TRBJ2-1; 12 bases align to TRBD2. After removal of 1 base from V and 9 bases from J, the junction contained 4 bases not matched to a gene. This CDR3 region has 15 residues. Germline CDR1 reads SGHTA; CDR2 reads FQGNSA. The CDR3 here is CASSLGLAGGSEQFF. DNA of the CDR3: TGTGCCAGCAGCTTAGGTCTAGCGGGGGGGTCTGAGCAGTTCTTC.

This sequence joins TRBV5-8 and TRBJ1-4; 9 bases fit TRBD1. The germline V gene has CDR1 SGHTS and CDR2 YDEGEE. This CDR3 spans 15 amino acids. Unmatched junction bases numbered 9, after V lost 4 bases and J lost 8 bases. The CDR3 loop reads CASSLRDRVWEKLFF. CDR3 bases: TGTGCCAGCAGCCTCCGGGACAGGGTGTGGGAAAAACTGTTTTTT. Full variable domain (remainder filled in from reference TRBV5-8 and TRBJ1-4): EAGVTQSPTHLIKTRGQQATLRCSPISGHTSVYWYQQALGLGLQFLLWYDEGEERNRGNFPPRFSGRQFPNYSSELNVNALELEDSALYLCASSLRDRVWEKLFFGSGTQLSVL.

The rearrangement links TRBV4-1 to TRBJ1-2, with D possibly being TRBD1 (6 bases). This CDR3 has 16 residues. Germline V gene sequence: CDR1 MGHRA, CDR2 YSYEKL. V lost 1 base, J lost 4 bases, and 16 bases lay in between. The CDR3 nucleotides are TGCGCCAGCAGCCAAGCCGGGTTGAGGGGGTCCTATGGCTACACCTTC. It codes for CASSQAGLRGSYGYTF.

The chain has TRBV19 and TRBJ1-6; D is uncertain. Germline loops: CDR1 LNHDA, CDR2 SQIVND (reference sequence). V was shortened by 2 bases and J by 0 bases, with 5 bases between the two germline ends. The CDR3 runs to 15 residues. The CDR3, as DNA: TGTGCCAGTAGTATAAGCGCCTCCTATAATTCACCCCTCCACTTT. It specifies CASSISASYNSPLHF. The full variable domain, rest sourced from reference TRBV19 and TRBJ1-6, is DGGITQSPKYLFRKEGQNVTLSCEQNLNHDAMYWYRQDPGQGLRLIYYSQIVNDFQKGDIAEGYSVSREKKESFPLTVTSAQKNPTAFYLCASSISASYNSPLHFGNGTRLTVT.

This clone was seen a handful of times. V and J are TRBV14 and TRBJ2-7, with D tentatively TRBD1 (6 bases). This CDR3 has 16 residues. Germline CDR1 and CDR2: SGHDN and FVKESK. V lost 1 base and J lost 5, with 18 bases in between. CDR3 in amino acids: CASSQVSGGAFHEQYF. As DNA, the CDR3 is TGTGCCAGCAGCCAAGTGAGTGGGGGCGCGTTCCACGAGCAGTACTTC.

This sequence joins TRBV6-6 and TRBJ2-2; D remains ambiguous. The CDR3 is 13 amino acids. Trimming cost V 6 bases and J 4 bases, with 9 bases left between them. Germline-derived CDR1 and CDR2 are MNHNY and SVGAGI (reference sequence). CDR3 in DNA: TGTGCCAGCAGCCGTACAGTCACCGGGGAGCTGTTTTTT. This sequence encodes CASSRTVTGELFF.

This sequence joins TRBV19 and TRBJ1-5; 8 bases map to TRBD1. This CDR3 comprises 16 residues. V shed 2 bases, J shed 6 bases, and the junction held 9 bases outside the gene matches. From germline, CDR1 is LNHDA and CDR2 SQIVND (reference sequence). The CDR3, as DNA: TGTGCCAGTAGTATACGGGACAGGCTGTCTGGTCAGCCCCAGCATTTT. Amino acids: CASSIRDRLSGQPQHF.

The V and J genes are TRBV4-3 and TRBJ2-5, with a weak D call TRBD1 (6 bases). Germline CDR1 LGHNA, CDR2 YSLEER. This CDR3 is 15 amino acids long. V lost 2 bases and J lost 3, with 13 bases in between. This chain's CDR3 is CASSQYRQDKETQYF. In nucleotides, the CDR3 is TGCGCCAGCAGCCAATACCGACAGGATAAAGAGACCCAGTACTTC.

The chain employs TRBV28 and TRBJ2-7; D is uncertain. This CDR3 contains 12 residues. Germline CDR1 reads MDHEN; CDR2 reads SYDVKM. V was cut by 8 bases and J by 3 bases, with 11 bases left in between. The CDR3 is CASREKNYEQYF. The CDR3 coding sequence is TGTGCCAGCCGAGAGAAAAACTACGAGCAGTACTTC. The complete variable domain, with remaining parts taken from reference TRBV28 and TRBJ2-7, reads DVKVTQSSRYLVKRTGEKVFLECVQDMDHENMFWYRQDPGLGLRLIYFSYDVKMKEKGDIPEGYSVSREKKERFSLILESASTNQTSMYLCASREKNYEQYFGPGTRLTVT.